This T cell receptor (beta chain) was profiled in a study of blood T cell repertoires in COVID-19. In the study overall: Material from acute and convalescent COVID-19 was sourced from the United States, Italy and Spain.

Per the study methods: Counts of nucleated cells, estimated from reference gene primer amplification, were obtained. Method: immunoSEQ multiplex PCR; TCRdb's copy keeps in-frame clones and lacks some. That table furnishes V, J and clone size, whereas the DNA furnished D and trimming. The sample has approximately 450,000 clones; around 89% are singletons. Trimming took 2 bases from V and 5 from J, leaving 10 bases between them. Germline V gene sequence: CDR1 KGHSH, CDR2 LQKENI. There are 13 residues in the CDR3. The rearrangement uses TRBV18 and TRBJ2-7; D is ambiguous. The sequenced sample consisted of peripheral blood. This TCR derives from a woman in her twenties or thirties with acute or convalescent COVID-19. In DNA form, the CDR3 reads TGTGCCAGCTCACCAAGCTCTAGGAACGAGCAGTACTTC. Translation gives CASSPSSRNEQYF.